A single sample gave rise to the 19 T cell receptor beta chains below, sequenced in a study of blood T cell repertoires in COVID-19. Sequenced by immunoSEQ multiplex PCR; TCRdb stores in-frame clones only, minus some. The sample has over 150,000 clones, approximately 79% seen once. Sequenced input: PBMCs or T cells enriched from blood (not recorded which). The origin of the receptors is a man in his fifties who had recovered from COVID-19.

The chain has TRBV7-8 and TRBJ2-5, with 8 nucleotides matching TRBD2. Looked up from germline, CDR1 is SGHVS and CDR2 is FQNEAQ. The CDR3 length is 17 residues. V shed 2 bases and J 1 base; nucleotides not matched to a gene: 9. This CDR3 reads CASSLRVSGAFQETQYF. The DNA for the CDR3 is TGTGCCAGCAGCTTAAGGGTTAGCGGGGCCTTCCAAGAGACCCAGTACTTC.

The CDR3, as DNA: TGTGCCAGTAGTATTCCAAAACAGGGAAATGTCTACGAGCAGTACTTC. Translating it yields CASSIPKQGNVYEQYF. The chain is built from TRBV19 and TRBJ2-7; D is perhaps TRBD1 (6 bases). This CDR3 has 16 amino acids. In germline, CDR1 is LNHDA, CDR2 SQIVND (reference sequence). Trimming removed 3 bases at V and 3 bases at J, with 18 bases between.

CDR3 region: CASSLVRFPSPLHF. CDR3 coding DNA: TGTGCCAGCAGCTTAGTACGGTTTCCTTCACCCCTCCACTTT. The chain links TRBV7-2 to TRBJ1-6; no firm D call. The V and J ends lost 1 base and 9 bases respectively, with 10 bases between them. Germline CDR1 is SGHTA and CDR2 is FQGNSA. The CDR3 contains 14 residues. Looking up the rest from reference TRBV7-2 and TRBJ1-6 gives the full variable domain: GAGVSQSPSNKVTEKGKDVELRCDPISGHTALYWYRQSLGQGLEFLIYFQGNSAPDKSGLPSDRFSAERTGGSVSTLTIQRTQQEDSAVYLCASSLVRFPSPLHFGNGTRLTVT.

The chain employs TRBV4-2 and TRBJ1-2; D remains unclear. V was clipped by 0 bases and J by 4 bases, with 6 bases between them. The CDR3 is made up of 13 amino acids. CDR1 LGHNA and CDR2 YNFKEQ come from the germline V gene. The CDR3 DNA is TGTGCCAGCAGCCAAGATCCCAGCTATGGCTACACCTTC. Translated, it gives CASSQDPSYGYTF.

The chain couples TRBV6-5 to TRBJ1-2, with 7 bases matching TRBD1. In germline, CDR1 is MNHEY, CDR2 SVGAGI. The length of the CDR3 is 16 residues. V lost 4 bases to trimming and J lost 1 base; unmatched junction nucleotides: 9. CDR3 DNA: TGTGCCAGCAGTTCGCCCGGGAGGGGGCTTAACTATGGCTACACCTTC. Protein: CASSSPGRGLNYGYTF.

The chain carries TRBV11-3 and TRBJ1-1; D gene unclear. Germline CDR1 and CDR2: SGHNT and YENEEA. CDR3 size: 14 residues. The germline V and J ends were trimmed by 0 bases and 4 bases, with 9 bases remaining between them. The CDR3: CASSLDLESTEAFF. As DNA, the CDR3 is TGTGCCAGCAGCTTAGATCTAGAAAGCACTGAAGCTTTCTTT. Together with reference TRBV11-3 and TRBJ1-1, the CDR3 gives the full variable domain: EAGVVQSPRYKIIEKKQPVAFWCNPISGHNTLYWYLQNLGQGPELLIRYENEEAVDDSQLPKDRFSAERLKGVDSTLKIQPAELGDSAVYLCASSLDLESTEAFFGQGTRLTVV.

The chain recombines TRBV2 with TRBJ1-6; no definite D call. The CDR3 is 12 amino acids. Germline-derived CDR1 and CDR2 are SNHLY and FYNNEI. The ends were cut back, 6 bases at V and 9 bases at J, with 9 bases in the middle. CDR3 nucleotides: TGTGCCAGCAGGGCCTTCGCTTCACCCCTCCACTTT. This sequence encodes CASRAFASPLHF.

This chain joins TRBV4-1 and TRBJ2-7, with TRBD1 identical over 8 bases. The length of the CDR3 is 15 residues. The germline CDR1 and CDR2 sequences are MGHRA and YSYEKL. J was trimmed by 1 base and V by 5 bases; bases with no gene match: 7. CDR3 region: CASSGGQGQSYEQYF. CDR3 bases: TGCGCCAGCAGCGGCGGACAGGGACAATCCTACGAGCAGTACTTC.

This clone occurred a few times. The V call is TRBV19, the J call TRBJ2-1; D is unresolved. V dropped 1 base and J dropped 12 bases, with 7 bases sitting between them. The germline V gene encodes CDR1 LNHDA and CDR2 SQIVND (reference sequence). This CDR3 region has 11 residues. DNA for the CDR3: TGTGCCAGTAGTATAGGGCAGTGGCAGTTCTTC. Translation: CASSIGQWQFF.

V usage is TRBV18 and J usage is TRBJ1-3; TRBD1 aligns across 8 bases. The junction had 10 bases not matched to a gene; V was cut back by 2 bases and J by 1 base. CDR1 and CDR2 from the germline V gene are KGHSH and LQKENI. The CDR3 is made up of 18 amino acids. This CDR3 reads CASSPLLSGTGSGNTIYF. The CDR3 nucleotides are TGTGCCAGCTCACCATTGCTCTCCGGGACAGGATCTGGAAACACCATATATTTT.

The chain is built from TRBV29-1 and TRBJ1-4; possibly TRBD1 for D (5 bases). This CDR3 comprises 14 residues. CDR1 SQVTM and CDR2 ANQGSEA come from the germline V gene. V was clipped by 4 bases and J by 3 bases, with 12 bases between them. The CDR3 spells CSVGPGGSNEKLFF. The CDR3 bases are TGCAGCGTTGGCCCGGGGGGATCTAATGAAAAACTGTTTTTT.

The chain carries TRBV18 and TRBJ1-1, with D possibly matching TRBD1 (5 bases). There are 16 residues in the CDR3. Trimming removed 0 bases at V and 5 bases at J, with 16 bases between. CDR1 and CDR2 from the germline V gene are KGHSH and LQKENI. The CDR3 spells CASSPPIAGKATEAFF. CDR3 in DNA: TGTGCCAGCTCACCACCGATAGCAGGGAAGGCAACTGAAGCTTTCTTT.

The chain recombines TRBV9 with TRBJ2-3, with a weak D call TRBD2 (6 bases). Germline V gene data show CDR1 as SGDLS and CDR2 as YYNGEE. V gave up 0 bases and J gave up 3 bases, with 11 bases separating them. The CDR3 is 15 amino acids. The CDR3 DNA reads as TGTGCCAGCAGCGTAGAGGCGGGGCGGACAGATACGCAGTATTTT. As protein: CASSVEAGRTDTQYF.

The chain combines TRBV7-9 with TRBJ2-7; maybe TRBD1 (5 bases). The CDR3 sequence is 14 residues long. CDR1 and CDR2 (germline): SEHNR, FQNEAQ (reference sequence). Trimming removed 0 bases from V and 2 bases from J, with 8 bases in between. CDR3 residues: CASSLAQVTYEQYF. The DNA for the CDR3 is TGTGCCAGCAGCTTAGCACAGGTGACCTACGAGCAGTACTTC.

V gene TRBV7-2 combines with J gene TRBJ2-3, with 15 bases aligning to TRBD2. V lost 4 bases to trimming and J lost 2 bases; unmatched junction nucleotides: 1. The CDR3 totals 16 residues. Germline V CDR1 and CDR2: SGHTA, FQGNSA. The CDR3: CASSWTSGGATDTQYF. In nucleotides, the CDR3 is TGTGCCAGCAGCTGGACTAGCGGGGGGGCCACAGATACGCAGTATTTT.

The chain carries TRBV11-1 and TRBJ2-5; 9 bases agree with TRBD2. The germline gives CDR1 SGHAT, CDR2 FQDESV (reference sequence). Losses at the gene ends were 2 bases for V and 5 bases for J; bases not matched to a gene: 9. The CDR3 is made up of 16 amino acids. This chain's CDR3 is CASSLSGGGALETQYF. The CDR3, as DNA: TGTGCCAGCAGCTTAAGTGGCGGGGGGGCTTTGGAGACCCAGTACTTC.

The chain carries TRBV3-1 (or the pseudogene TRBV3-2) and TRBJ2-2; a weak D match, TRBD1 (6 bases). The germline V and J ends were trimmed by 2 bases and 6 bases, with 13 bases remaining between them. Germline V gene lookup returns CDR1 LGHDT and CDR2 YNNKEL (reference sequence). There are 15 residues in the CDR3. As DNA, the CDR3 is TGTGCCAGCAGCCAACAGGGTGCAGGGGCCGGGGAGCTGTTTTTT. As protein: CASSQQGAGAGELFF.

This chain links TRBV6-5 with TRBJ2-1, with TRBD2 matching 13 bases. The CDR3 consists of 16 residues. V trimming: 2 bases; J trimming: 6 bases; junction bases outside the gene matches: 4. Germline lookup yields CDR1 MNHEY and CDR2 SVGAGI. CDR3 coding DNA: TGTGCCAGCAGTTACCCCACTAGCGGGGGGGTCAATGAGCAGTTCTTC. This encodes CASSYPTSGGVNEQFF.

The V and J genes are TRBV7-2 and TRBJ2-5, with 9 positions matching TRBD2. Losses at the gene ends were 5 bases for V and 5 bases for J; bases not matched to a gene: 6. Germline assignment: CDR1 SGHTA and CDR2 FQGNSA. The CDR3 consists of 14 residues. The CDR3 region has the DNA TGTGCCAGCAGCCCAGCGGGGGGCGGGGAGACCCAGTACTTC. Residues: CASSPAGGGETQYF.